Below are 26 T cell receptor beta chains sequenced from a single sample in a study of blood T cell repertoires in COVID-19. Some clones are missing from TCRdb's copy, which holds only in-frame ones; the method was immunoSEQ multiplex PCR. The sample shows about 51,000 clones, around 93% of them seen only once. Specimen: peripheral blood. The receptors shown here come from a man in his fifties or sixties with acute or convalescent COVID-19.

The CDR3 spells CASSPSGGAGYF. The CDR3 bases are TGTGCCAGCAGTCCTAGCGGGGGGGCCGGGTACTTC. The rearrangement joins TRBV12-3 or TRBV12-4 to TRBJ2-4, with 12 positions matching TRBD2. V was clipped by 5 bases and J by 15 bases; unmatched bases: 5. CDR3 length equals 12 residues.

This chain joins TRBV28 and TRBJ1-2; 7 bases are a match to TRBD1. The V segment lost 5 bases and the J segment 7 bases; nucleotides outside the gene matches: 13. Per germline, CDR1 MDHEN and CDR2 SYDVKM. The CDR3 is made up of 15 amino acids. CDR3: CASSAPGQLRAGYTF. CDR3 bases: TGTGCCAGCAGTGCCCCGGGACAGCTGCGGGCTGGCTACACCTTC.

The V and J genes are TRBV21-1 and TRBJ2-1; TRBD2 was called by the table and not checked on the DNA. TRBV21-1 is termed a pseudogene. The CDR3 is made up of 19 amino acids. CDR3 bases: TGTGCCAGCAGCAAAGCCGGGGTTCGGGGGGCCTGGTCCTACAATGAGCAGTTCTTC. It translates to CASSKAGVRGAWSYNEQFF.

The V call is TRBV5-1, the J call TRBJ2-7; 8 bases agree with TRBD1. Germline V gives CDR1 SGHRS, CDR2 YFSETQ. There are 15 residues in the CDR3. The J segment lost 3 bases and the V segment lost 3 bases, leaving 8 bases of the junction unmatched. Here the CDR3 DNA reads TGCGCCAGCAGCTCCGGCCAGGGGGCCTACTACGAGCAGTACTTC. Translated, it gives CASSSGQGAYYEQYF.

V usage is TRBV5-1 and J usage is TRBJ2-7, with a tentative D call TRBD2 (5 bases). Deletions cut 4 bases from V and 3 bases from J, with 11 bases between. CDR1 is SGHRS and CDR2 is YFSETQ in the germline V gene. The CDR3 is 13 residues long. CDR3 nucleotides: TGCGCCAGCAGCACCCTACGGGGCTACGAGCAGTACTTC. It yields the protein CASSTLRGYEQYF.

V is TRBV19 and J is TRBJ2-7, with a possible D match to TRBD2 (6 bases). The germline gives CDR1 LNHDA, CDR2 SQIVND (reference sequence). The CDR3 runs 14 residues. Trimming took off 6 bases at V and 3 bases at J, with 15 bases between the two ends. DNA of the CDR3: TGTGCCAGTAGCCAGATGGGAGGAGGCTACGAGCAGTACTTC. Protein product: CASSQMGGGYEQYF.

V usage is TRBV19 and J usage is TRBJ1-5; possibly TRBD1 for D (6 bases). Germline V gene lookup returns CDR1 LNHDA and CDR2 SQIVND (reference sequence). The V end lost 5 bases, the J end lost 3 bases, and 14 bases lay between the germline ends. CDR3 length equals 15 residues. In DNA, the CDR3 is TGTGCCAGTAGTTCGCGGGGGGCCCTCAATCAGCCCCAGCATTTT. It codes for CASSSRGALNQPQHF.

This rearrangement joins TRBV14 to TRBJ2-7; D gene uncertain. In germline, CDR1 is SGHDN, CDR2 FVKESK. V dropped 0 bases and J dropped 0 bases, with 15 bases sitting between them. The CDR3 runs to 17 residues. CDR3 DNA sequence: TGTGCCAGCAGCCAAGATCGCTCGCCAGGCTACTCCTACGAGCAGTACTTC. Encoded protein: CASSQDRSPGYSYEQYF.

V usage is TRBV7-2 and J usage is TRBJ2-6, with D perhaps TRBD2 (5 bases). The CDR3 is made up of 13 amino acids. The germline V gene has CDR1 SGHTA and CDR2 FQGNSA. Trimming left V 4 bases short and J 6 bases short, with 7 bases between. CDR3 protein: CASSSGVANVLTF. The CDR3 DNA sequence: TGTGCCAGCAGCTCCGGGGTGGCCAACGTCCTGACTTTC.

CDR3 bases: TGTGCCAGCAGTTTACCGGGACTAGTAACGGAGACCCAGTACTTC. The encoded protein is CASSLPGLVTETQYF. The chain couples TRBV2 to TRBJ2-5; 8 bases match TRBD2. Germline CDR1 SNHLY, CDR2 FYNNEI. The CDR3 has 15 amino acids. With V trimmed by 5 bases and J by 5 bases, 10 bases remained unmatched.

The chain uses TRBV19 and TRBJ1-1; tentatively, D is TRBD1 (5 bases). Trimming stripped 7 bases from V and 1 base from J, with 13 bases between. Germline loops: CDR1 LNHDA, CDR2 SQIVND (reference sequence). The length of the CDR3 is 14 residues. DNA for the CDR3: TGTGCCAGTATCCCCCCAGGGAAGAACACTGAAGCTTTCTTT. The encoded protein is CASIPPGKNTEAFF. Full variable domain (remainder filled in from reference TRBV19 and TRBJ1-1): DGGITQSPKYLFRKEGQNVTLSCEQNLNHDAMYWYRQDPGQGLRLIYYSQIVNDFQKGDIAEGYSVSREKKESFPLTVTSAQKNPTAFYLCASIPPGKNTEAFFGQGTRLTVV.

The rearrangement links TRBV5-5 to TRBJ2-1; TRBD1 matches at 7 bases. Germline CDR1 reads SGHKS; CDR2 reads YYEKEE (reference sequence). The CDR3 sequence is 15 residues long. Trimming at V came to 4 bases and at J to 2 bases, leaving 6 bases not matched to a gene. The CDR3 sequence is CASSLDQGAYNEQFF. Here the CDR3 DNA reads TGTGCCAGCAGCCTGGACCAGGGGGCCTACAATGAGCAGTTCTTC.

This clone turned up a few times. The chain links TRBV2 to TRBJ1-5, with D perhaps TRBD1 (5 bases). The length of the CDR3 is 15 residues. Per the germline V gene, CDR1 is SNHLY and CDR2 is FYNNEI. The V gene lost 2 bases and the J gene lost 3 bases, with 11 bases spanning the gap. The CDR3 reads CASSEWGQTNQPQHF. The CDR3 nucleotides read TGTGCCAGCAGTGAATGGGGCCAGACCAATCAGCCCCAGCATTTT.

In its sample, this clone was seen once. The chain has TRBV19 and TRBJ1-2; no firm D call. CDR1 and CDR2 from the germline V gene are LNHDA and SQIVND (reference sequence). This CDR3 comprises 17 residues. V was pared by 1 base and J by 0 bases, with 15 bases between. CDR3 amino acids: CASSIAPWRRSNYGYTF. CDR3 DNA sequence: TGTGCCAGTAGTATAGCCCCTTGGAGAAGATCTAACTATGGCTACACCTTC.

This chain uses TRBV18 with TRBJ1-5, with 7 bases that match TRBD1. The J segment lost 5 bases and the V segment lost 5 bases, leaving 12 bases of the junction unmatched. CDR1 and CDR2 from the germline V gene are KGHSH and LQKENI. The CDR3 sequence is 16 residues long. This chain's CDR3 is CASSETTGMDHQPQHF. The CDR3 nucleotides read TGTGCCAGCTCAGAGACGACAGGGATGGACCATCAGCCCCAGCATTTT.

The V call is TRBV24-1, the J call TRBJ2-3; D ambiguous. V was shortened by 1 base and J by 0 bases, with 7 bases between the two germline ends. The CDR3 has 15 amino acids. CDR1 and CDR2 (germline): KGHDR, SFDVKD. The CDR3 is CATSDFGGSTDTQYF. CDR3 nucleotide sequence: TGTGCCACCAGTGATTTTGGCGGTAGCACAGATACGCAGTATTTT.

The chain links TRBV6-5 to TRBJ2-7, with a possible D match to TRBD1 (5 bases). Germline assignment: CDR1 MNHEY and CDR2 SVGAGI. Trimming stripped 7 bases from V and 12 bases from J, with 19 bases between. CDR3 length: 12 residues. The CDR3 DNA sequence: TGTGCCAGCAAACTAAAGGGGCCATGGGCGTACTTC. As protein: CASKLKGPWAYF.

The chain is built from TRBV7-3 and TRBJ2-4; 8 nucleotides line up with TRBD1. The CDR3 covers 16 residues. Germline V gives CDR1 SGHTA, CDR2 FQGTGA. The junction had 6 bases not matched to a gene; V was cut back by 2 bases and J by 3 bases. CDR3 nucleotide sequence: TGTGCCAGCAGCTTACGGACAGGGATTTTCAAAAACATTCAGTACTTC. Protein product: CASSLRTGIFKNIQYF.

This clone was picked up one time. The gene calls are TRBV18 and TRBJ2-1; 10 bases match TRBD2. J was trimmed by 6 bases and V by 6 bases; bases with no gene match: 14. This CDR3 contains 17 residues. The germline CDR1 and CDR2 sequences are KGHSH and LQKENI. The CDR3 sequence: CASSPTLAGVFSNEQFF. As DNA, the CDR3 is TGTGCCAGCTCGCCCACTCTAGCGGGGGTCTTCTCCAATGAGCAGTTCTTC.

CDR3 DNA: TGTGCCAGCAGTTACTCCGGGACTATGGGCGATACGCAGTATTTT. This translates into CASSYSGTMGDTQYF. The chain couples TRBV6-5 to TRBJ2-3; 7 bases map to TRBD2. CDR3 length: 15 amino acids. The germline V gene has CDR1 MNHEY and CDR2 SVGAGI. V shed 0 bases and J 6 bases; nucleotides not matched to a gene: 6.

The V call is TRBV6-5, the J call TRBJ1-1; D unclear. CDR3 length: 13 residues. The germline V and J ends were trimmed by 6 bases and 1 base, with 9 bases remaining between them. In germline, CDR1 is MNHEY, CDR2 SVGAGI. The CDR3 sequence: CASRYHTNTEAFF. The CDR3 DNA is TGTGCCAGCAGATACCACACGAACACTGAAGCTTTCTTT.

The chain recombines TRBV7-2 with TRBJ2-5; D is undetermined. CDR1 SGHTA and CDR2 FQGNSA come from the germline V gene. The CDR3 totals 12 residues. The V gene lost 5 bases and the J gene lost 2 bases, with 6 bases spanning the gap. CDR3 coding DNA: TGTGCCAGCAGCGAACGGCAAGAGACCCAGTACTTC. It encodes CASSERQETQYF.

This chain uses TRBV5-4 with TRBJ1-2; perhaps TRBD1 as D (6 bases). This CDR3 comprises 13 residues. Trimming removed 7 bases from V and 5 bases from J, with 15 bases in between. Germline CDR1 is SGHNT and CDR2 is YYREEE (reference sequence). The CDR3 region is CASRGGADYGYTF. The CDR3 coding sequence is TGTGCCAGCCGGGGGGGCGCGGATTATGGCTACACCTTC.

This rearrangement joins TRBV7-3 to TRBJ1-3; D possibly corresponds to TRBD1 (6 bases). The germline V gene encodes CDR1 SGHTA and CDR2 FQGTGA. Between the trimmed V and J ends, which lost 3 bases and 0 bases, there was a span of 9 bases. The CDR3 consists of 15 residues. The CDR3 region is CASSLGRGSGNTIYF. CDR3 nucleotides: TGTGCCAGCAGCTTGGGCAGGGGCTCTGGAAACACCATATATTTT. The full variable domain, completed using reference TRBV7-3 and TRBJ1-3, is GAGVSQTPSNKVTEKGKYVELRCDPISGHTALYWYRQSLGQGPEFLIYFQGTGAADDSGLPNDRFFAVRPEGSVSTLKIQRTERGDSAVYLCASSLGRGSGNTIYFGEGSWLTVV.

The genes are TRBV30 and TRBJ2-2; 13 nucleotides agree with TRBD2. The V and J ends lost 5 bases and 4 bases, in that order; junction bases with no gene match: 10. Germline CDR1 GTSNPN, CDR2 SVGIG (reference sequence). CDR3 length equals 17 residues. The CDR3 DNA follows: TGTGCCTGGGGAGTACTAGCGGGGGGGCCAGTCACCGGGGAGCTGTTTTTT. It specifies CAWGVLAGGPVTGELFF.

This chain links TRBV5-1 with TRBJ1-4; 10 positions match TRBD1. The CDR3 spans 15 residues. The V gene end was trimmed by 2 bases and the J gene end by 8 bases; junction bases not matched to a gene: 6. Germline assignment: CDR1 SGHRS and CDR2 YFSETQ. The CDR3 protein is CASSFSGGQGEKLFF. The CDR3, as DNA: TGCGCCAGCAGCTTCTCAGGGGGACAGGGGGAAAAACTGTTTTTT. The full variable domain, its missing parts supplied by reference TRBV5-1 and TRBJ1-4, is KAGVTQTPRYLIKTRGQQVTLSCSPISGHRSVSWYQQTPGQGLQFLFEYFSETQRNKGNFPGRFSGRQFSNSRSEMNVSTLELGDSALYLCASSFSGGQGEKLFFGSGTQLSVL.